This T cell receptor (beta chain) comes out of a study of cytomegalovirus exposure and HLA in healthy donors. Whole-study context: It was reported in a later analysis that the same platform had been used for the 90 to 150 validation repertoires as for the approximately 700 first-cohort repertoires. General study results and limits: The authors enumerated under 200 TCR beta chains as linked to cytomegalovirus. Both high specificity and high sensitivity reportedly marked the classifier's diagnosis of cytomegalovirus status.

This clone came up once. Its specificity is unknown. Trimming at V came to 4 bases and at J to 7 bases, leaving 11 bases not matched to a gene. This CDR3 is 16 amino acids long. Germline CDR1 reads SGDLS; CDR2 reads YYNGEE. Here immunoSEQ multiplex PCR was the method, and the copy in TCRdb shows in-frame clones only, minus some. The sample comprises approximately 220,000 clones, 80% to 90% of which are singletons, and about 2.8% rests with the top ten. The chain combines TRBV9 with TRBJ2-5; TRBD2 matches at 12 bases. Material: PBMCs. The TCR comes from a man aged 18 to 30 in good health and CMV-seronegative. The CDR3 loop reads CASSPRLAGATGTQYF. For the CDR3, the DNA is TGTGCCAGCAGCCCCAGACTAGCGGGAGCCACCGGGACCCAGTACTTC.